This T cell receptor (beta chain) appears in the sequencing data of a study of blood T cells in healthy people across ages. Per the germline V gene, CDR1 is ENHRY and CDR2 is SYGVKD. This CDR3 has 14 residues. V gave up 6 bases and J gave up 8 bases, with 17 bases separating them. The authors extracted at least 5.5 micrograms of total RNA per sample. A J-beta primer mix and a sample-barcoded 5' primer were used in a second PCR of roughly 6 to 12 cycles. All cDNA molecules were each tagged by a template-switch adaptor with 12 random nucleotides. MiXCR, run by TCRdb on the 5' RACE reads, gives a single entry per CDR3 protein. The sample has 850,000 to 1,000,000 distinct CDR3 sequences; about 48% are singletons.

This chain connects TRBV10-3 to TRBJ2-1, with D possibly matching TRBD1 (6 bases). Sequencing used blood. The clonotype comes from a man younger than 45 in good health. CDR3 sequence: CAIRKQGPADEQFF. In nucleotides, the CDR3 is TGTGCCATCAGGAAACAGGGTCCTGCCGATGAGCAGTTCTTC.